The sample holds one count of the clone carrying this T cell receptor (beta chain). No antigen is known for it. TCR alpha and beta CDR3 regions were amplified from RNA using iRepertoire nested multiplex PCR. For one-step reverse transcription and amplification, 100-400 ng of tissue mRNA or PBMC total RNA was used. TCRdb recomputed calls from the multiplex PCR reads with MiXCR, one row per CDR3 protein. The sample yields more than 90,000 distinct CDR3 sequences, roughly 40% seen once. This record belongs to a study of glioma-infiltrating T cells. Study-level points and caveats: CDR3 overlap between tissue and blood was very small. Tissue-blood divergence was below expectation in non-neoplastic patients, above in gliomas.

V was pared by 8 bases and J by 2 bases, with 11 bases between. Germline CDR1 is SEHNR and CDR2 is FQNEAQ (reference sequence). This CDR3 comprises 13 residues. This clonotype originated in a human donor with low-grade glioma or glioblastoma, undergoing nonglioma brain surgery, or in good health (not recorded which). The sequenced sample was glioma tissue, nonneoplastic brain tissue, or PBMCs (not recorded which). This chain links TRBV7-9 with TRBJ2-3; a possible D gene is TRBD2 (6 bases). CDR3 amino acids: CASDGTYTDTQYF. The CDR3 region has the DNA TGTGCCAGCGACGGGACTTACACAGATACGCAGTATTTT.